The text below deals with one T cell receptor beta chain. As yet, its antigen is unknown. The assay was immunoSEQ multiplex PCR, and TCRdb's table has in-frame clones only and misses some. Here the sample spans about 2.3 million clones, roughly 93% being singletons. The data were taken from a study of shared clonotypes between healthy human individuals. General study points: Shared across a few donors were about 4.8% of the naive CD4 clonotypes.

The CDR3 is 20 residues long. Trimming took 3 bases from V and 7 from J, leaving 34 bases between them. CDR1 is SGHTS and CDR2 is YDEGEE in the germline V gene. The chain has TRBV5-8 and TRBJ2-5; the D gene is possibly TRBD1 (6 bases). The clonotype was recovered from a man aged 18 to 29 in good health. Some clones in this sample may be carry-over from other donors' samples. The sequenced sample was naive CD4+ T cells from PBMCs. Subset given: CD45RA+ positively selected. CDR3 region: CASSSEAPDPDRTRWWTQYF. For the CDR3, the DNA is TGTGCCAGCAGCTCAGAGGCCCCAGACCCGGACAGAACTAGATGGTGGACCCAGTACTTC.